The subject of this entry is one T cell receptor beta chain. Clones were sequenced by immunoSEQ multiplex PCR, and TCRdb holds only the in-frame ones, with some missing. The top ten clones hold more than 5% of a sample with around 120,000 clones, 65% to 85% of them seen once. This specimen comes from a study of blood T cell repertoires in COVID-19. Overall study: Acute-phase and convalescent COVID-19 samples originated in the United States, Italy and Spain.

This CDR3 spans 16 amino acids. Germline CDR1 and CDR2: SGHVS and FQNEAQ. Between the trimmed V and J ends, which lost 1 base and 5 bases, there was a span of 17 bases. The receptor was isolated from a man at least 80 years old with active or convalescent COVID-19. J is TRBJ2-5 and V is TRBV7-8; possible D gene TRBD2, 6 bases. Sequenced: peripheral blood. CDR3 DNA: TGTGCCAGCAGCTTAGTCGGGGGTCTATATGGGGAGACCCAGTACTTC. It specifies CASSLVGGLYGETQYF.